The clone carrying this TCR beta chain was observed a few times. This entry belongs to a study of blood T cell repertoires in COVID-19. Study context: Some COVID-19 samples were acute and others convalescent; all came from the United States, Italy and Spain.

Between the trimmed V and J ends, which lost 1 base and 5 bases, there was a span of 9 bases. The CDR3 is made up of 12 amino acids. Germline V gene lookup returns CDR1 GTSNPN and CDR2 SVGIG (reference sequence). Produced via immunoSEQ multiplex PCR; TCRdb's table is partial and in-frame only. The sample lists 210,000 or so clones, roughly 84% occurring once. Sequencing was done on a sample of peripheral blood. This TCR was recovered from a man between 35 and 55 years old with active or convalescent COVID-19. This sequence joins TRBV30 and TRBJ2-7, with a possible D match to TRBD1 (5 bases). This CDR3 is CAWSGQGHEQYF. CDR3 nucleotides: TGTGCCTGGAGTGGTCAGGGCCACGAGCAGTACTTC.